Sequencing of this TCR beta chain was carried out in a study of T-cell memory formation after mild COVID-19 (dated by TCRdb to 2020 to 2022). Context from the whole study: TCR sequence clusters from the two donors were found to be largely donor specific. Two young, previously healthy adult volunteers, one female and one male, were included in the cohort. Longitudinal TCRalpha and TCRbeta repertoire sequencing tracked T-cell clones expanding and contracting after mild COVID-19 in two donors. General study outcomes and caveats: Only two mild cases were covered by the study, and larger cohorts that include severe cases with pre-infection samples were considered necessary. Clones that contracted from day 15 to 85 showed balanced CD4/CD8 phenotypes, whereas a second wave of clones that expanded from day 15 to 37 leaned towards CD4+. Some responding clones were found in pre-infection memory, which suggests that pre-existing cross-reactive memory T cells took part in the SARS-CoV-2 response. Contracting CD4+ clones appeared mostly in the CM and EM memory subsets, whereas CD8+ clones were enriched in EMRA. SARS-CoV-2 specificity of the second-wave clones peaking on day 37 was not confirmed.

In its sample, this clonotype was seen a few times. Its antigen has not been determined. Within one base of it there is no much larger clone, and no base qualities were kept. Sequencing took place on an Illumina NovaSeq 6000. TCRalpha and TCRbeta cDNA libraries were built by 5'RACE with constant-segment primers, adding sample barcodes and unique molecular identifiers. Trizol reagent was used to extract RNA from every sample. Amplification of the libraries took two PCR steps, and the second step added a second sample barcode plus Illumina TruSeq adapters. Sequencing of the libraries was done on an Illumina NovaSeq, producing 2 x 150 bp paired-end reads. The study's processing was this. Demultiplexing of reads and collapsing into UMI-guided consensus sequences were performed with migec v1.2.7. With mixcr v2.1.11, UMI consensuses were aligned to TRA and TRB V and J templates and assembled into clonotypes. Clonotypes were classified as expanded or contracted when called significant by both edgeR and NoisET, with noise models trained on biological replicates. For edgeR calls, a false discovery rate-adjusted p below 0.01 and a log2 fold-change threshold of 1 were applied. As an exploratory analysis of dynamics, PCA with hierarchical clustering was applied to max-normalized trajectories of the 1000 most abundant clonotypes. Each responding clone was given a CD4 or CD8 phenotype based on the CD4+ and CD8+ repertoires, which had been sequenced separately. The public reads were reprocessed in TCRdb via fastp at Q25 and MiXCR, keeping in-frame beta chains. Each record represents a unique CDR3 protein, reported with the most common genes and DNA among its rows. The V and J calls, along with clone size, are taken from TCRdb and not from the paper's own processing. Here the sample has 68,000 or so distinct CDR3 sequences; around 15% occur a single time. The ten biggest clones cover about 31% of the sample.

Ficoll-Paque density gradient centrifugation was used to isolate PBMCs. Via the germline V gene, CDR1 is MNHEY and CDR2 SVGEGT. V loses 2 bases, J loses 3 bases, and the germline ends lie 8 bases apart. The CDR3 sequence holds 14 residues, the cysteine and phenylalanine included. Only the CDR3 portion is preserved as DNA: 42 bases, with reading frame beginning at the first base. Sequencing used PBMCs or a T cell subset sorted from them (not recorded which). Recombination joined TRBV6-2 or TRBV6-3 with TRBJ1-5; no D gene call is confident. The sequence was obtained from an adult woman who had mild COVID-19 (a few samples of this study predate the infection). The sample titles of this study are shuffled in the database, so cell type and time point are left out; the donor was told from shared clones. This receptor carries the CDR3 CASSYPGFNQPQHF. Here is the DNA: TGTGCCAGCAGTTACCCAGGCTTCAATCAGCCCCAGCATTTT.